The rows below give T cell receptor beta chains drawn from one sample of a study of tumor T cells in aggressive B-cell lymphoma. Measured with immunoSEQ multiplex PCR; TCRdb has only the in-frame clones, and not every one. The repertoire holds around 2,000 clones, around 94% seen once, with roughly 2.7% in the top ten. Sequenced: tumor tissue. The receptors shown here come from an adult with diffuse large B cell lymphoma. The CDR3 runs from the conserved cysteine through the conserved F or W. A D gene is named only where the DNA matches it firmly. Not every row has a clone size; where given, it reads once, few, many or a size class.

V gene	J gene	clone size	D gene	CDR3 DNA	CDR3 protein
TRBV6-5	TRBJ1-2	-	-	TGTGCCAGCAGTCGCCAACAGAGTCACTATGGCTACACCTTC	CASSRQQSHYGYTF
TRBV27	TRBJ1-2	-	-	TGTGCCAGCAGTTTCCGGGGGACGGGCTACACCTTC	CASSFRGTGYTF
TRBV7-6	TRBJ2-3	-	-	TGTGCCAGCAGCTTAGGTCTCACAGATACGCAGTATTTT	CASSLGLTDTQYF
TRBV19	TRBJ2-7	-	-	TGTGCCAGTAATGACAGGATGAGCTCCTACGAGCAGTACTTC	CASNDRMSSYEQYF
TRBV7-7	TRBJ2-7	-	TRBD1	TGTGCTAGCAGCGTCGACAGGGGCAACGAGCAGTACTTC	CASSVDRGNEQYF
TRBV9	TRBJ2-7	-	TRBD1	TGTGCCAGCAGCGAACACGGGACAGCAGCCTACGAGCAGTACTTC	CASSEHGTAAYEQYF
TRBV18	TRBJ2-2	-	TRBD2	TGTGCCAGCACGGAGTTAGCGGGAGCAAACACCGGGGAGCTGTTTTTT	CASTELAGANTGELFF
TRBV7-9	TRBJ2-6	-	-	TGTGCCAGCAGCCGTTCATACCCCCAGGGTGCTGGGGCCAACGTCCTGACTTTC	CASSRSYPQGAGANVLTF
TRBV9	TRBJ2-7	once	TRBD1	TGTGCCAGCAGCGTAGTCGACAGGGCGGCCTACGAGCAGTACTTC	CASSVVDRAAYEQYF
TRBV28	TRBJ2-7	once	TRBD2	TGTGCCAGCACCTTCACTGTGCGGGGGACCTACGAGCAGTACTTC	CASTFTVRGTYEQYF
TRBV5-8	TRBJ1-1	-	-	TGTGCCAGCAGTATTGTTGAAGCTTTCTTT	CASSIVEAFF
TRBV4-2	TRBJ1-1	-	-	TGTGCCAGCAGCCAAGAAGGGACACCCCTGAACACTGAAGCTTTCTTT	CASSQEGTPLNTEAFF
TRBV4-3	TRBJ2-5	-	-	TGCGCCAGCAGCTCAACCGCCCGGGAGACCCAGTACTTC	CASSSTARETQYF
TRBV2	TRBJ2-2	-	-	TGTGCCAGCAGTTTTTCCTCCAACACCGGGGAGCTGTTTTTT	CASSFSSNTGELFF
TRBV18	TRBJ1-2	-	-	TGTGCCAGCTCACCAGTAGTGACAGTAAGGGACTATGGCTACACCTTC	CASSPVVTVRDYGYTF
TRBV29-1	TRBJ1-1	-	-	TGCAGCGGTGTGCGGCCGGCTAAGAACACTGAAGCTTTCTTT	CSGVRPAKNTEAFF
TRBV4-3	TRBJ2-5	-	-	TGCGCCAGCAGCCAAGGGACATCTTACATCCAAGAGACCCAGTACTTC	CASSQGTSYIQETQYF
TRBV7-2	TRBJ1-2	-	-	TGTGCCATCCCAGGATACTATGGCTACACCTTC	CAIPGYYGYTF
TRBV29-1	TRBJ2-7	-	TRBD2	TGCAGCGCAACCGAGGCTAGCGGACTTTACGAGCAGTACTTC	CSATEASGLYEQYF
TRBV4-2	TRBJ2-1	-	TRBD2	TGTGCCAGCAGCCAAGACCTGGGACTAGCGGGATCCCTTATTGGTAATGAGCAGTTCTTC	CASSQDLGLAGSLIGNEQFF
TRBV18	TRBJ2-3	-	TRBD2	TGTGCCAGCTCACCGTCTAGCGGGGGACGCCGCACAGATACGCAGTATTTT	CASSPSSGGRRTDTQYF
TRBV5-1	TRBJ2-3	-	TRBD2	TGCGCCAGCAACCTACGGACTAGCGGGGGGGGTACAGATACGCAGTATTTT	CASNLRTSGGGTDTQYF
TRBV5-1	TRBJ1-1	-	TRBD1	TGCGCCAGCAGCGAGCCGGGACAGGGGCGAACTGAAGCTTTCTTT	CASSEPGQGRTEAFF
TRBV7-2	TRBJ2-1	-	TRBD1	TGTGCCAGCAGCTCCTTCTCGGGACAGTTCAATGAGCAGTTCTTC	CASSSFSGQFNEQFF